Given below is one T cell receptor (beta chain) in context. Its cognate antigen is unknown. The study ran its PCR with 60 Vbeta and 13 Jbeta primers. Measured with immunoSEQ multiplex PCR; TCRdb has only the in-frame clones, and not every one. The table records 150,000 to 200,000 clones, more than 75% of them present only once. These data are taken from a study of cytomegalovirus exposure and HLA in healthy donors. Overall study results and limits: Data from an earlier analysis indicated that most TCR beta V segments were productive either about 87% or about 30% of the time.

After removal of 2 bases from V and 4 bases from J, the junction contained 6 bases not matched to a gene. The CDR3 spans 16 residues. CDR1 and CDR2 (germline): MNHEY, SVGAGI. This sequence was found in a man in his forties in good health and CMV-seropositive. The J gene is TRBJ2-2, the V gene TRBV6-5; 8 nucleotides line up with TRBD2. Sample: PBMCs. The CDR3 DNA follows: TGTGCCAGCAGTTACAACGGGGGGGTTCCCACCGGGGAGCTGTTTTTT. It translates to CASSYNGGVPTGELFF.